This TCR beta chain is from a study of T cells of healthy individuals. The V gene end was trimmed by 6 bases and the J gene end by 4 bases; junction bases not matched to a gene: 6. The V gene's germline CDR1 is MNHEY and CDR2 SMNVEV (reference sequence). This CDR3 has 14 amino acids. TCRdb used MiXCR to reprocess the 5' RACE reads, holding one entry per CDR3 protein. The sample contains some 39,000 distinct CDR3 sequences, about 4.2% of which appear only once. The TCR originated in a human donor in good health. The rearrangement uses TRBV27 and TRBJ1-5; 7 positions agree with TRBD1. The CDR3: CASSRQGMNQPQHF. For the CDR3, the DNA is TGTGCCAGCAGCCGACAGGGAATGAATCAGCCCCAGCATTTT.